This entry lists 5 T cell receptor beta chains sequenced from one sample in a study of identifying expanded T cells in peripheral blood. Using immunoSEQ multiplex PCR, the repertoire was profiled, and TCRdb retains in-frame clones only, with some absent. The profile covers about 83,000 clones, with approximately 90% appearing a single time and approximately 2.8% taken by the ten largest. The sample comprised blood. These receptors came from a person aged 18 to 70 in good health.

The chain links TRBV18 to TRBJ1-5, with D maybe TRBD1 (6 bases). With 4 bases removed from V and 7 bases from J, the gap between germline ends came to 11 bases. This CDR3 comprises 13 residues. Germline V gene sequence: CDR1 KGHSH, CDR2 LQKENI. CDR3 DNA: TGTGCCAGCTCACGACAGGACGGACAGCCCCAGCATTTT. Protein product: CASSRQDGQPQHF.

The chain links TRBV6-6 to TRBJ2-3, with 7 nucleotides matching TRBD1. The CDR3 covers 12 residues. Germline CDR1 and CDR2: MNHNY and SVGAGI (reference sequence). Trimming removed 8 bases from V and 4 bases from J; junction bases left unmatched: 3. The CDR3 loop is CASETGSDTQYF. The CDR3 region has the DNA TGTGCCAGCGAGACAGGGTCAGATACGCAGTATTTT.

The CDR3, as DNA: TGTGCCAGCAGCGTTAAGACCGGGACAGGGGGGGACAATGAGCAGTTCTTC. Its translation: CASSVKTGTGGDNEQFF. The chain employs TRBV9 and TRBJ2-1; 11 bases agree with TRBD1. This CDR3 region has 17 residues. With 2 bases clipped from V and 5 bases from J, the junction kept 9 bases outside the gene matches. CDR1 is SGDLS and CDR2 is YYNGEE in the germline V gene.

The chain uses TRBV11-2 and TRBJ1-1; D is ambiguous. Trimming cost V 4 bases and J 1 base, with 10 bases left between them. The germline V gene has CDR1 SGHAT and CDR2 FQNNGV. This CDR3 region has 14 residues. The CDR3 nucleotides read TGTGCCAGCAGCTCATATACAGAGAACACTGAAGCTTTCTTT. Translation: CASSSYTENTEAFF.

This clone has a single count. Other DNA sequences in the same sample also yield this CDR3. The rearrangement links TRBV30 to TRBJ2-5; perhaps TRBD2 as D (6 bases). Trimming took off 2 bases at V and 5 bases at J, with 6 bases between the two ends. Germline V gives CDR1 GTSNPN, CDR2 SVGIG (reference sequence). There are 11 residues in the CDR3. CDR3 sequence (DNA): TGTGCCTGGAGTAGCGGGGAGACCCAGTACTTC. Translated: CAWSSGETQYF.